One T cell receptor (beta chain) is described in this entry. Its antigen remains unidentified. Sample-barcoded 5' priming and a J-beta primer mix drove a second PCR of roughly 7 to 11 cycles. Each TCR beta cDNA got a 12-nucleotide random molecular identifier. TCRdb redid the calling of the 5' RACE reads with MiXCR, one entry per CDR3 protein. The sample lists approximately 1,000,000 distinct CDR3 sequences, 35% to 50% seen once, with under 20% in the top ten. Germline lookup yields CDR1 LGHDT and CDR2 YNNKEL (reference sequence). V was clipped by 4 bases and J by 3 bases; unmatched bases: 7. The CDR3 spans 15 residues. The sample originates from a study of blood T cells in healthy people across ages. The study, taken as a whole, reports: More naive CD4+ cells and higher diversity were found in long-lived than in aged donors.

This chain joins TRBV3-1 and TRBJ2-5, with TRBD2 matching 8 bases. What was sequenced was blood. The clonotype was recovered from a woman in her fifties or sixties in good health. This CDR3 is CASSPVGGGEETQYF. The CDR3 nucleotides read TGTGCCAGCAGCCCAGTCGGGGGGGGCGAAGAGACCCAGTACTTC.